Sequencing of this T cell receptor beta chain was carried out in a study of graft-versus-host responses after intestinal transplantation. Comment on this clone: The antigen remains unidentified. Its ends do not fully match the called genes, so a read error is possible.

There are 14 residues in the CDR3. Germline V CDR1 and CDR2: SGHRS, YFSETQ. Method: immunoSEQ multiplex PCR; TCRdb's copy keeps in-frame clones and lacks some. The sample includes over 75,000 clones, about 88% of them seen just once. The sequence was obtained from a human donor who was the organ donor for an intestinal transplant. This specimen was unstimulated CD4+ T cells sorted from spleen or lymph node cells, taken before transplant. The V and J genes are TRBV5-1 and TRBJ2-1; 16 bases line up with TRBD2. CDR3 nucleotides: TGCGCCAGCAGCGAAGGGACTAGCGGGAGGGATATAGTCTTC. It encodes CASSEGTSGRDIVF. The full variable domain, in which reference TRBV5-1 and TRBJ2-1 provide the parts outside the CDR3, is KAGVTQTPRYLIKTRGQQVTLSCSPISGHRSVSWYQQTPGQGLQFLFEYFSETQRNKGNFPGRFSGRQFSNSRSEMNVSTLELGDSALYLCASSEGTSGRDIVFGPGTRLTVL.